The sequence of this TCR beta chain was determined in a study of T cell responses to AZD1222 COVID-19 vaccine. On the study more broadly: Some second doses came at about 4 weeks and others at about 12 weeks; these were pooled.

Clones were sequenced by immunoSEQ multiplex PCR, and TCRdb holds only the in-frame ones, with some missing. This table has more than 75,000 clones, about 89% appearing once. The CDR3 is 15 residues long. Trimming cost V 4 bases and J 4 bases, with 16 bases left between them. Germline loops: CDR1 LGHNA, CDR2 YNFKEQ. Broader study findings: Baseline antibody screening turned up just 6 or 7 seropositive AZD1222 recipients.

Regarding this clone: The target antigen is unknown.

This clonotype was obtained from an adult in good health. The sequenced sample was peripheral blood, obtained on day 0 of AZD1222 vaccination. This rearrangement joins TRBV4-2 to TRBJ1-2; D remains unclear. The CDR3 sequence is CASSPTLLTGYGYTF. In nucleotides, the CDR3 is TGTGCCAGCAGCCCCACACTCCTCACGGGCTATGGCTACACCTTC.